This T cell receptor (beta chain) stems from a study of blood T cells in healthy people across ages. The study's findings and limits: Both naive CD4+ cell counts and diversity were greater in long-lived donors than in aged donors.

The people who gave samples were healthy Caucasians from Russia, aged roughly 6 to 100. On this clonotype itself: The target antigen is unknown.

Primed by a sample-barcoded 5' primer and a J-beta primer mix, a second PCR proceeded for 7 to 11 cycles. Each CDR3 protein gets one entry after TCRdb re-called the 5' RACE reads with MiXCR. This sample carries over a million distinct CDR3 sequences, approximately 63% of them seen once, and the ten largest clones take 5% to 7%. The CDR3 extends over 15 amino acids. Trimming cost V 3 bases and J 3 bases, with 13 bases left between them. The specimen sequenced was blood. This chain joins TRBV12-3 or TRBV12-4 and TRBJ2-3; tentatively, D is TRBD1 (6 bases). This TCR derives from a man aged 18 to 30 in good health. The CDR3 DNA is TGTGCCAGCAGTTTTGGACAGATCCAAACAGATACGCAGTATTTT. Its translation is CASSFGQIQTDTQYF.